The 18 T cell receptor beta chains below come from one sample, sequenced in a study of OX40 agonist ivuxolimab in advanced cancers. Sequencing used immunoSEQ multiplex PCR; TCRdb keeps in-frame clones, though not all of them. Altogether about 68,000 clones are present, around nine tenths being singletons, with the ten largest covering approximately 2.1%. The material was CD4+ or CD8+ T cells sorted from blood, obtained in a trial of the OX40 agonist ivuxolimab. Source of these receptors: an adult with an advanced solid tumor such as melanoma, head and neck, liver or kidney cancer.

The CDR3 loop is CASSELATAIYEQYF. For the CDR3, the DNA is TGTGCCAGCAGTGAATTAGCGACAGCGATCTACGAGCAGTACTTC. The rearrangement joins TRBV6-1 to TRBJ2-7; either TRBD1 or TRBD2 may supply D (5 bases each). The CDR3 has 15 residues. Looked up from germline, CDR1 is MNHNS and CDR2 is SASEGT. Trimming stripped 2 bases from V and 3 bases from J, with 14 bases between.

The CDR3 loop reads CASSLGGVFNEKLFF. In DNA form, the CDR3 reads TGTGCCAGCAGTCTAGGCGGGGTATTCAATGAAAAACTGTTTTTT. The chain recombines TRBV7-6 with TRBJ1-4; D gene ambiguous. The germline CDR1 and CDR2 sequences are SGHVS and FNYEAQ. The CDR3 has 15 amino acids. V dropped 6 bases and J dropped 5 bases, with 16 bases sitting between them.

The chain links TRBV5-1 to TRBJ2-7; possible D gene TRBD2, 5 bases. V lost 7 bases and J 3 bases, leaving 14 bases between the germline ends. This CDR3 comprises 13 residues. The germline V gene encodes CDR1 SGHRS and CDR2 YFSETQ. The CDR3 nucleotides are TGCGCCAGCGGACCGATAGGACTCTACGAGCAGTACTTC. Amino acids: CASGPIGLYEQYF. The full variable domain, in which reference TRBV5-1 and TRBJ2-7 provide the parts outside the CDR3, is KAGVTQTPRYLIKTRGQQVTLSCSPISGHRSVSWYQQTPGQGLQFLFEYFSETQRNKGNFPGRFSGRQFSNSRSEMNVSTLELGDSALYLCASGPIGLYEQYFGPGTRLTVT.

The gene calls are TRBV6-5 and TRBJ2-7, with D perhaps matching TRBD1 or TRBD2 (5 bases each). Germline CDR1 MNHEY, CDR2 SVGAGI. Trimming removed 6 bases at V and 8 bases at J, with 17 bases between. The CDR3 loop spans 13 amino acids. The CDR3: CASSSGTPGKQYF. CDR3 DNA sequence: TGTGCCAGCAGCTCCGGGACCCCGGGCAAGCAGTACTTC.

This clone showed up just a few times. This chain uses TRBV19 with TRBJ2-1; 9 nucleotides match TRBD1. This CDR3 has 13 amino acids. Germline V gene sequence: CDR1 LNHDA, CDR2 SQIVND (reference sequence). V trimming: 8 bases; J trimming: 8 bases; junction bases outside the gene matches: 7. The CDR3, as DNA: TGTGCCAGTGGACAGGGGAGGAGGGATGAGCAGTTCTTC. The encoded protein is CASGQGRRDEQFF.

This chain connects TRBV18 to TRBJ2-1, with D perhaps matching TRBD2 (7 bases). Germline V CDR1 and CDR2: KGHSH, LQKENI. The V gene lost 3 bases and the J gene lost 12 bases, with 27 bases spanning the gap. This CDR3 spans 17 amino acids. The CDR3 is CASSPALPGTTGHRQFF. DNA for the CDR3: TGTGCCAGCTCACCCGCCCTCCCCGGGACTACAGGGCATCGGCAGTTCTTC.

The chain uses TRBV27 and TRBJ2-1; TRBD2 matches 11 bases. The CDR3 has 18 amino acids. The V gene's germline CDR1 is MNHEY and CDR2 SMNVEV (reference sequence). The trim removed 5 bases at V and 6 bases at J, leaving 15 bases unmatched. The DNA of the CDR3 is TGTGCCAGCAGTCCTCGGGCTAGCGGGGGGTCTCGCTTCAATGAGCAGTTCTTC. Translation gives CASSPRASGGSRFNEQFF.

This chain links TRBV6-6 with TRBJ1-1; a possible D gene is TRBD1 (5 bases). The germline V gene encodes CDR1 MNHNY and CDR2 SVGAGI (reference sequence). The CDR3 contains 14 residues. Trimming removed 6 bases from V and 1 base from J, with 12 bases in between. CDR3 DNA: TGTGCCAGCAGAACCCCGGGGGGGAACACTGAAGCTTTCTTT. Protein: CASRTPGGNTEAFF.

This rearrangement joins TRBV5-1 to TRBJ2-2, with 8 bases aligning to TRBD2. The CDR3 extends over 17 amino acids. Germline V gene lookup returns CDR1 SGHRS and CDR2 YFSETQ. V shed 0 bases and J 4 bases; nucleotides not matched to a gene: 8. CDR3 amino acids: CASSLVPPAGVTGELFF. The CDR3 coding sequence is TGCGCCAGCAGCTTGGTACCCCCAGCGGGAGTCACCGGGGAGCTGTTTTTT.

The CDR3 region is CASSPMGVGYTF. DNA for the CDR3: TGTGCCAGCAGTCCTATGGGGGTTGGCTACACCTTC. The genes are TRBV27 and TRBJ1-2, with D possibly matching TRBD1 (5 bases). The CDR3 is 12 amino acids. Trimming removed 5 bases from V and 7 bases from J, with 11 bases in between. Germline CDR1 and CDR2: MNHEY and SMNVEV (reference sequence).

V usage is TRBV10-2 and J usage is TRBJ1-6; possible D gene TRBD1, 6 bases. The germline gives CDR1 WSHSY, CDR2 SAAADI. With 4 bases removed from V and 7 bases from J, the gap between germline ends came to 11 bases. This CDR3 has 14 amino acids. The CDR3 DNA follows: TGCGCCAGCAGTGGGGGGGGGCAAAATTCACCCCTCCACTTT. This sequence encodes CASSGGGQNSPLHF.

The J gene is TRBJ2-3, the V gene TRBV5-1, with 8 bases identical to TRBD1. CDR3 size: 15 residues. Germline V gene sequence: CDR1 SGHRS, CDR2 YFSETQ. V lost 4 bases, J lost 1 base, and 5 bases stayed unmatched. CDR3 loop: CASSHGQGGTDTQYF. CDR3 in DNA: TGCGCCAGCAGCCATGGACAGGGTGGCACAGATACGCAGTATTTT. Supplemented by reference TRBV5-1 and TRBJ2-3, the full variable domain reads KAGVTQTPRYLIKTRGQQVTLSCSPISGHRSVSWYQQTPGQGLQFLFEYFSETQRNKGNFPGRFSGRQFSNSRSEMNVSTLELGDSALYLCASSHGQGGTDTQYFGPGTRLTVL.

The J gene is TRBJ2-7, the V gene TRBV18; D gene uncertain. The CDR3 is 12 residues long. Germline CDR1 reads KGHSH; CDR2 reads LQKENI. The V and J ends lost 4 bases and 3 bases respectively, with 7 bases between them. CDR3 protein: CASSQGLYEQYF. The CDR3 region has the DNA TGTGCCAGCTCACAAGGGCTCTACGAGCAGTACTTC.

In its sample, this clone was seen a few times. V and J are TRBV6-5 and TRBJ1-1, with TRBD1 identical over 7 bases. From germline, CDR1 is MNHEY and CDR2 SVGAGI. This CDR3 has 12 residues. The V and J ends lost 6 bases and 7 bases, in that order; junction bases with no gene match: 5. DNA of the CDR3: TGTGCCAGCAGCATACAGGGGAATGAAGCTTTCTTT. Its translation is CASSIQGNEAFF.

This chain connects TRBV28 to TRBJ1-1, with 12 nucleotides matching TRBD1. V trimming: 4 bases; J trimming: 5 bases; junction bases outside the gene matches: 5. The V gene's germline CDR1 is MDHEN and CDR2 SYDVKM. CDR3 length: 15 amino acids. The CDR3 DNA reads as TGTGCCAGCAGTTACCGGGACAGGGGGCGAACTGAAGCTTTCTTT. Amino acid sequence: CASSYRDRGRTEAFF.

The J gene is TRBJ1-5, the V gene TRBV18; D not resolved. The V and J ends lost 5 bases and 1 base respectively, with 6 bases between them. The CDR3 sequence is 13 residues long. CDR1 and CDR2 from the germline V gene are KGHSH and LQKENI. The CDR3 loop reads CASSAESNQPQHF. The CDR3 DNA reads TGTGCCAGCTCAGCTGAGAGCAATCAGCCCCAGCATTTT. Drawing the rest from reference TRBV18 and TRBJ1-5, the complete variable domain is NAGVMQNPRHLVRRRGQEARLRCSPMKGHSHVYWYRQLPEEGLKFMVYLQKENIIDESGMPKERFSAEFPKEGPSILRIQQVVRGDSAAYFCASSAESNQPQHFGDGTRLSIL.

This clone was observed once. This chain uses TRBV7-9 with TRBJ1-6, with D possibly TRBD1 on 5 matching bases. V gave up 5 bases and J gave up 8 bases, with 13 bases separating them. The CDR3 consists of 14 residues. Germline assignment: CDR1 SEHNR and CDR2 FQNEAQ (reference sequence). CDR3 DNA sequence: TGTGCCAGCAGCCTCCGGGACGGCTATTCACCCCTCCACTTT. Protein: CASSLRDGYSPLHF.

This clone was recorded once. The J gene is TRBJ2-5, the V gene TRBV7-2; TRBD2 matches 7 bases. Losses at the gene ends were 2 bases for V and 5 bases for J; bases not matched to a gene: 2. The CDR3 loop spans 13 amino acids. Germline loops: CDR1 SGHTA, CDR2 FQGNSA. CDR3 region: CASSLNGRETQYF. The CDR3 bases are TGTGCCAGCAGCTTAAACGGGAGGGAGACCCAGTACTTC.